The sequence of this T cell receptor beta chain was determined in a study of metastatic and nonmetastatic thyroid tumors. V gave up 8 bases and J gave up 4 bases; unmatched junction bases: 3. This CDR3 comprises 13 residues. The germline V gene encodes CDR1 ENHRY and CDR2 SYGVKD. No treatment had been given to any patient before thyroid surgery. Original processing notes: A papillary thyroid cancer distant-metastasis classifier was built from CDR3 differences across clinicopathological groups. MiXCR re-clonotyped the PCR reads for TCRdb. The V and J calls and clone size come from TCRdb's table, not from the authors' own analysis. The sample holds some 35,000 clones; less than 40% are singletons and the top ten take approximately 22%.

Sample: tumor tissue. The clonotype comes from a female donor with papillary thyroid cancer or a benign thyroid nodule (not recorded which). Some clones in this sample may be carry-over from other donors' samples. The V and J genes are TRBV10-3 and TRBJ2-5; 11 bases agree with TRBD1. The CDR3 nucleotides are TGTGCCATCGGGACAGGGGGTAGAGAGACCCAGTACTTC. It translates to CAIGTGGRETQYF.